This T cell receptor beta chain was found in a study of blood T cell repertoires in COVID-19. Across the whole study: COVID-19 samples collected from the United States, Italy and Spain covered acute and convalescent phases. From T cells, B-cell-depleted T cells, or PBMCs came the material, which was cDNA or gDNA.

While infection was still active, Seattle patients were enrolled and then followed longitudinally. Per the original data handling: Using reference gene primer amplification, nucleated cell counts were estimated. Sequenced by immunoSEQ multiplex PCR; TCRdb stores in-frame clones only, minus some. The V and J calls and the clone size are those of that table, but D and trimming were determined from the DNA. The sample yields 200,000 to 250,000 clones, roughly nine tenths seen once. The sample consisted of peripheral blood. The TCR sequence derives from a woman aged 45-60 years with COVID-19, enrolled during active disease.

The DNA of the CDR3 is TGTGCCAGCAGCTCCGGCGGGGGGGTAGTTGGCTACACCTTC. Protein sequence: CASSSGGGVVGYTF. The chain couples TRBV11-3 to TRBJ1-2; D may be TRBD1 (5 bases). The CDR3 extends over 14 amino acids. Per germline, CDR1 SGHNT and CDR2 YENEEA. V lost 4 bases to trimming and J lost 7 bases, with 16 bases between them.